This record covers a single T cell receptor beta chain. This sample was included in a study of siplizumab effects on memory and regulatory T cells. The germline V and J ends were trimmed by 4 bases and 3 bases, with 12 bases remaining between them. Germline V gene lookup returns CDR1 LGHNA and CDR2 YNFKEQ. The CDR3 totals 14 residues. Assay used: immunoSEQ multiplex PCR; TCRdb lists only in-frame clones, some missing. The table lists about 100,000 clones, approximately 91% of them singletons. The chain joins TRBV4-2 to TRBJ1-2, with D possibly TRBD1 on 5 matching bases. The TCR comes from a human donor in good health. Material for sequencing was CD4+ T cells sorted from blood. The CDR3 DNA reads TGTGCCAGCAGCCCGGGAGGGGATGACTATGGCTACACCTTC. It yields the protein CASSPGGDDYGYTF.